This T cell receptor (beta chain) was sequenced in a study of shared clonotypes between healthy human individuals. Study-wide background: Every donor yielded three CD4 naive, three CD4 memory, two CD8 naive and one CD8 memory plate. General study findings and limits: The genetic and exposure-history diversity represented was limited by few donors.

Germline V CDR1 and CDR2: ENHRY, SYGVKD. This CDR3 is built from 12 residues. A note on this clone: Its antigen is unknown. This could be a read error, since a much larger clone is one nucleotide away.

This table comes from immunoSEQ multiplex PCR, and its TCRdb copy is limited to in-frame clones, with some not included. The top ten hold around 0.47% of the sample, which has about 1.1 million clones, 75% to 80% seen once. This TCR derives from a man in his late teens or twenties in good health. Some clones in this sample may be carry-over from other donors' samples. The sequencing input was memory CD4+ T cells from PBMCs. Subset denoted: CD45RA-negative fraction. The chain couples TRBV10-3 to TRBJ2-7; D is possibly TRBD2 (5 bases). CDR3 in DNA: TGTGCCACCAGCGGCTCCTCCTACGGGCAGTACTTC. Its protein product is CATSGSSYGQYF.